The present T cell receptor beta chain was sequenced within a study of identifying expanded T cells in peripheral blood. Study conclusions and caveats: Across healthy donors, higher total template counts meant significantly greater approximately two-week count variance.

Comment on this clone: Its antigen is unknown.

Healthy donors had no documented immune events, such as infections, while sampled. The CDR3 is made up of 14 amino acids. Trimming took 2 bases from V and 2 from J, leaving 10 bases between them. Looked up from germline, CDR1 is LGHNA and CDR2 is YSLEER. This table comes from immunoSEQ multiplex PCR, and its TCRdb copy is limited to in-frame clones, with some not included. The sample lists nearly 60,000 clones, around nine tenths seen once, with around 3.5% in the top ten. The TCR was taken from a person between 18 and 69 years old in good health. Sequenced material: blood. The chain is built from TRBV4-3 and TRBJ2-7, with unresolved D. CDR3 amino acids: CASSQSSGPYEQYF. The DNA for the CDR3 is TGCGCCAGCAGCCAATCGTCCGGTCCCTACGAGCAGTACTTC.